In its sample, the clone carrying this T cell receptor beta chain was seen a few times. As yet, its antigen is unknown. The PCR used 60 Vbeta and 13 Jbeta primers. Clones were read by immunoSEQ multiplex PCR, and TCRdb kept only the in-frame ones, dropping some. This table holds approximately 130,000 clones, approximately 80% found once. The source of the sample is a study of cytomegalovirus exposure and HLA in healthy donors. CDR3 length: 14 amino acids. Germline V lookup: CDR1 MDHEN, CDR2 SYDVKM. Trimming cost V 10 bases and J 4 bases; bases outside gene matches: 12. Study-wide results and limits: According to the study, 160 or so TCR beta chains were cytomegalovirus-associated.

The rearrangement links TRBV28 to TRBJ2-5, with 7 positions matching TRBD2. This receptor was identified in a man aged 50 to 60 in good health and CMV-seronegative. The specimen sequenced was PBMCs. The DNA for the CDR3 is TGTGCCACCCTTGGCGCGGGAGCCGGAGAGACCCAGTACTTC. It translates to CATLGAGAGETQYF.